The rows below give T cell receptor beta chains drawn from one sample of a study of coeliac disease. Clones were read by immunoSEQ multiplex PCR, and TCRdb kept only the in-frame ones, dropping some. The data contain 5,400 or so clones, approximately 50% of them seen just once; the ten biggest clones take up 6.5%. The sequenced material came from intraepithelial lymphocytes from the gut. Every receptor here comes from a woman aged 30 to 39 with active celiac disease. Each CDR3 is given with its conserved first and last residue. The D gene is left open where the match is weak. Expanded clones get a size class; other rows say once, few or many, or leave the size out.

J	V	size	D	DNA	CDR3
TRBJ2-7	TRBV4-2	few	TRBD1	TGTGCCAGCAGCCAAGGGGGACAGGGATCCTACGAGCAGTACTTC	CASSQGGQGSYEQYF
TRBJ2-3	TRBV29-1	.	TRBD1	TGCAGCGTTGAAGGGATCCGGGACAGGGGTCGACAGACAGATACGCAGTATTTT	CSVEGIRDRGRQTDTQYF
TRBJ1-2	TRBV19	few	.	TGTGCCAGTACCCGGGACATCCGAGGAACTAACTATGGCTACACCTTC	CASTRDIRGTNYGYTF
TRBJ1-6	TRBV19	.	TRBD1	TGTGCCAGTAGTCGGGACAGGGCCTCAAGTTCACCCCTCCACTTT	CASSRDRASSSPLHF
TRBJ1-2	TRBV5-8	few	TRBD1	TGTGCCAGCAGCGGGGGGACAGGTGCGATGGTCTATGGCTACACCTTC	CASSGGTGAMVYGYTF
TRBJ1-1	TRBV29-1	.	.	TGCAGCGTTCATAGCGGCCTCGGCACTGAAGCTTTCTTT	CSVHSGLGTEAFF
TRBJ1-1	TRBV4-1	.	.	TGCGCCAGCAGCCAAGAATGGGCCCTGATGAACACTGAAGCTTTCTTT	CASSQEWALMNTEAFF
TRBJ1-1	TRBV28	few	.	TGTGCCAGCAGCCAAAGATATACAGTCGACACTGAAGCTTTCTTT	CASSQRYTVDTEAFF
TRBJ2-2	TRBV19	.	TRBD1	TGTGCCAGTACCCTCGACAGGGTCCAAGGGGGCACCGGGGAGCTGTTTTTT	CASTLDRVQGGTGELFF
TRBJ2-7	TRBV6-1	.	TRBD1	TGTGCCAGCAGATCATGGGACAGGGGATACGAGCAGTACTTC	CASRSWDRGYEQYF
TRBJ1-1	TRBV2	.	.	TGTGCCAGCAGTGTCGAGGGGAACACTGAAGCTTTCTTT	CASSVEGNTEAFF
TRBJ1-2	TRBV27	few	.	TGTGCCAGCAGTCGCGGGGGGCTTGGCTACACCTTC	CASSRGGLGYTF
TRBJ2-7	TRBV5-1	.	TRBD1	TGCGCCAGCAGCTCTGGGACAGTCTATAGCTCCTACGAGCAGTACTTC	CASSSGTVYSSYEQYF
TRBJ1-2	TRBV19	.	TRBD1	TGTGCCAGTAGGGCGAAATGGGGGGACAGCGACGAATATGGCTACACCTTC	CASRAKWGDSDEYGYTF
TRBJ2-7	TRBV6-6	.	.	TGTGCCAGCAGTTACTCTGGACAGACCTACGAGCAGTACTTC	CASSYSGQTYEQYF
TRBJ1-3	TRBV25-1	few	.	TGTGCCAGCAGTGCCTCCCGCTCTGGAAACACCATATATTTT	CASSASRSGNTIYF
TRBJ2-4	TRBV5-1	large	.	TGCGCCAGCAGCTTTCGACTAGGGGACATTCAGTACTTC	CASSFRLGDIQYF
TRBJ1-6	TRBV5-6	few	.	TGTGCCAGCAGCTTTTCTTCAGTTTTCTATAATTCACCCCTCCACTTT	CASSFSSVFYNSPLHF
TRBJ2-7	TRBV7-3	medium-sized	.	TGTGCCAGCAGCCCTCCCTACGAGCAGTACTTC	CASSPPYEQYF
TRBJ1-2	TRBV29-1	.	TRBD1	TGCAGCGCCCGCGACAGGGTGGATGGCTACACCTTC	CSARDRVDGYTF
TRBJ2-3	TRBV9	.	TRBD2	TGTGCCAGCAGCGAGTGGGGGGGAAGCACAGATACGCAGTATTTT	CASSEWGGSTDTQYF
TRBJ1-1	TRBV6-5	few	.	TGTGCCAGCAGCCTGGGCAATGAAGCTTTCTTT	CASSLGNEAFF
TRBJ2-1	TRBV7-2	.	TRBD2	TGTGCCAGCAGCGTAAGCGGGAGCTACTACAATGAGCAGTTCTTC	CASSVSGSYYNEQFF
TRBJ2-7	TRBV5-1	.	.	TGCGCCAGCAGCTTGGGGACACAGAGCTCCTACGAGCAGTACTTC	CASSLGTQSSYEQYF
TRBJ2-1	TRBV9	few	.	TGTGCCAGCAGCGTGGCAGACCTAGGCTCCTACAATGAGCAGTTCTTC	CASSVADLGSYNEQFF
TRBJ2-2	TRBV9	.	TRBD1	TGTGCCAGCAGCGTAGATGACAGGGCCACCGGGGAGCTGTTTTTT	CASSVDDRATGELFF
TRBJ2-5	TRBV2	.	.	TGTGCCAGCAGTGGATCGGGAAAGCAAGAGACCCAGTACTTC	CASSGSGKQETQYF
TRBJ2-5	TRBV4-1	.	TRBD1	TGCGCCAGCAGCGACTTCATCGGGACAGATGAGACCCAGTACTTC	CASSDFIGTDETQYF
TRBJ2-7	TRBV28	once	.	TGTGCCAGCAGAGAGACTGGGGGGGGCCCTTGGGAGCAGTACTTC	CASRETGGGPWEQYF
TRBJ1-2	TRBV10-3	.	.	TGTGCCACCGGGGAGGAATTAAACTATGGCTACACCTTC	CATGEELNYGYTF
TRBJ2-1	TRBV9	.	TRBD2	TGTGCCAGCAGCGTAGGCGGGGGGTGGAATGAGCAGTTCTTC	CASSVGGGWNEQFF
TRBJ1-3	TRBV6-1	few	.	TGTGCCAGCAGTGATGGGGCGAGCGGAAACACCATATATTTT	CASSDGASGNTIYF
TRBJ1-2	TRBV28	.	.	TGTGCCAGCACCTTGGGCAGGCCTACATATGGCTACACCTTC	CASTLGRPTYGYTF
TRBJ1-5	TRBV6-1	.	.	TGTGCCAGCAGTGAAGCTCAGGGTGCCAATCAGCCCCAGCATTTT	CASSEAQGANQPQHF
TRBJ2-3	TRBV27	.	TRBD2	TGTGCCAGCAGTTTAGAACTAGCGGGGGCAGATACGCAGTATTTT	CASSLELAGADTQYF
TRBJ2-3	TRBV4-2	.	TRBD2	TGTGCCAGCAGCCAAGTGGGGCGGGGGGGCACAGATACGCAGTATTTT	CASSQVGRGGTDTQYF
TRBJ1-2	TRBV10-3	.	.	TGTGCCATCAGACCACCATTTCGCGGGGGAGACCTCCCCTATGGCTACACCTTC	CAIRPPFRGGDLPYGYTF
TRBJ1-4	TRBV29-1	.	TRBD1	TGCAGCGGCGGACAGGGCTGGAATGAAAAACTGTTTTTT	CSGGQGWNEKLFF
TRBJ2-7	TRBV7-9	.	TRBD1	TGTGCCAGCAGCCGGACAGGGTCCTACGAGCAGTACTTC	CASSRTGSYEQYF
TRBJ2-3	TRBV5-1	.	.	TGCGCCAGCAGCCTGGGACAGCGGGCAGATACGCAGTATTTT	CASSLGQRADTQYF
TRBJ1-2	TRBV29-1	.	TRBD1	TGCAGCGCCCAGGACAGGGGTTATGGCTACACCTTC	CSAQDRGYGYTF
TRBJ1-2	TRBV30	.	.	TGTGCCTGGAGTCTTTACACAGATGACTATGGCTACACCTTC	CAWSLYTDDYGYTF
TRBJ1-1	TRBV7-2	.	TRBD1	TGTGCCAGCAGTCGACAGGGGAACATGAACACTGAAGCTTTCTTT	CASSRQGNMNTEAFF
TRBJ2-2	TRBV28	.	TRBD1	TGTGCCAGCAGTCCATGGACAGGGGGCTTAGACACCGGGGAGCTGTTTTTT	CASSPWTGGLDTGELFF
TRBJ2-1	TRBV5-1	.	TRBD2	TGCGCCAGCAGCACTAATCCGGGGGGGCTCTACAATGAGCAGTTCTTC	CASSTNPGGLYNEQFF
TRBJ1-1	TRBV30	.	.	TGTGCCTGGAGTCCCCTGCGCCACACTGAAGCTTTCTTT	CAWSPLRHTEAFF
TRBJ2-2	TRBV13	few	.	TGTGCCAGCAGCCCTCGACAAAACAGGGATTGGGACACCGGGGAGCTGTTTTTT	CASSPRQNRDWDTGELFF
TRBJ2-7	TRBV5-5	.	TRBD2	TGTGCCAGCAGCTTGTTGGGGGGGATCCGATCCTACGAGCAGTACTTC	CASSLLGGIRSYEQYF
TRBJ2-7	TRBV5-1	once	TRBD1	TGCGCCAGCAGCTTGACGACAGGGAAAGAGCAGTACTTC	CASSLTTGKEQYF
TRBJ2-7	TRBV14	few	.	TGTGCCAGCAGCTTGTTGGACAGAGGTTTCCCCTACGAGCAGTACTTC	CASSLLDRGFPYEQYF
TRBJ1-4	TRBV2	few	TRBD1	TGTGCCAGCAGTGATCGACAGGGGCCTCTGTCTAATGAAAAACTGTTTTTT	CASSDRQGPLSNEKLFF
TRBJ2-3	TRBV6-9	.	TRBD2	TGTGCCAGCAGTGAAGGGAGGGAGCAGTATTTT	CASSEGREQYF
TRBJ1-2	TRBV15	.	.	TGTGCCACCAGACCGACAGGTATGTCGGATGGCTACACCTTC	CATRPTGMSDGYTF
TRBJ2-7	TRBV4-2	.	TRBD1	TGTGCCAGCAGCCAGGACGCCTTCCGGGACAGAGCCTACGAGCAGTACTTC	CASSQDAFRDRAYEQYF
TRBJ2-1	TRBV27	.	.	TGTGCCAGCAGTTTGCCCGACAGTGGGGCTGAGCAGTTCTTC	CASSLPDSGAEQFF
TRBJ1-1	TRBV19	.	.	TGTGCCAGTAGTATAGAGACTGGGGCCGAAGCTTTCTTT	CASSIETGAEAFF
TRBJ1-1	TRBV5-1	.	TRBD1	TGCGCCAGCAGCCCCGGGACAGACCTAAACACTGAAGCTTTCTTT	CASSPGTDLNTEAFF
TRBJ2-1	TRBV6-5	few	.	TGTGCCAGCAGTCCCGGGTTGAACGGTGAGCAGTTCTTC	CASSPGLNGEQFF
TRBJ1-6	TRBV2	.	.	TGTGCCAGCAGTGAGAGGCAGGGGAATTCACCCCTCCACTTT	CASSERQGNSPLHF
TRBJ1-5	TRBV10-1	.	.	TGCGCCAGCAGGCTCAGGGGACAGCCCCAGCATTTT	CASRLRGQPQHF